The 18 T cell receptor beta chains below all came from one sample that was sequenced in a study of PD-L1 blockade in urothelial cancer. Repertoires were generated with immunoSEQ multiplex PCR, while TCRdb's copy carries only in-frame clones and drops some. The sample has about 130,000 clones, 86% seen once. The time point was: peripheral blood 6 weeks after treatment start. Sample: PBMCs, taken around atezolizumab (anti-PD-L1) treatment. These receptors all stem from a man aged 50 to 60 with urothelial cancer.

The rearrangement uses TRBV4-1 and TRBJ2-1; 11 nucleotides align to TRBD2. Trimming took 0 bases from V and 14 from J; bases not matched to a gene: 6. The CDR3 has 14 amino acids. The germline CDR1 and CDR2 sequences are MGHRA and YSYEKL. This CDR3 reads CASSQEVAGGMEFF. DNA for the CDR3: TGCGCCAGCAGCCAAGAAGTAGCGGGAGGGATGGAGTTCTTC.

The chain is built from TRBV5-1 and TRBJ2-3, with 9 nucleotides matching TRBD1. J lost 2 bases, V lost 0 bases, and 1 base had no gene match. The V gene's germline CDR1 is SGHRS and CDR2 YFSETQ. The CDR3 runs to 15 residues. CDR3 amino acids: CASSLGTGDTDTQYF. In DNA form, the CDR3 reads TGCGCCAGCAGCTTGGGGACAGGGGACACAGATACGCAGTATTTT.

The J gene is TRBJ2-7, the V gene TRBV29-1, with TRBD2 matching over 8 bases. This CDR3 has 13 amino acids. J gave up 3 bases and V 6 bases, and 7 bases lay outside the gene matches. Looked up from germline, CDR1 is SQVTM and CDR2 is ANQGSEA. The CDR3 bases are TGCAGCGTACGCGGGACTAGGCGCTACGAGCAGTACTTC. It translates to CSVRGTRRYEQYF.

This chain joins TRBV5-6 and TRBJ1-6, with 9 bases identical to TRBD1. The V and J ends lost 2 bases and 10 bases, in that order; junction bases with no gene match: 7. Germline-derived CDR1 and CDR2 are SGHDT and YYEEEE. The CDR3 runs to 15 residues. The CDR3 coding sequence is TGTGCCAGCAGCTTTATAGGGACAGGGACATCACCCCTCCACTTT. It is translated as CASSFIGTGTSPLHF.

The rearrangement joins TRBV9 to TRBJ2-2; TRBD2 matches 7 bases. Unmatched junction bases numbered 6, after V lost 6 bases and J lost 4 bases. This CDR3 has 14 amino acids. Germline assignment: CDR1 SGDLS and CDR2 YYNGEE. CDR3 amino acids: CASNPLATTGELFF. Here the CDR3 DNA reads TGTGCCAGCAACCCACTAGCGACCACCGGGGAGCTGTTTTTT.

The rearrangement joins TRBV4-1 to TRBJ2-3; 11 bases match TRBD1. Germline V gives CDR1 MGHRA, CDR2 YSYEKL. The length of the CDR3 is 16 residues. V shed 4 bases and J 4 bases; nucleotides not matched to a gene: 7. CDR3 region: CASSPTGTGGPDTQYF. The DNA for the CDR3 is TGCGCCAGCAGCCCTACCGGGACAGGGGGACCAGATACGCAGTATTTT.

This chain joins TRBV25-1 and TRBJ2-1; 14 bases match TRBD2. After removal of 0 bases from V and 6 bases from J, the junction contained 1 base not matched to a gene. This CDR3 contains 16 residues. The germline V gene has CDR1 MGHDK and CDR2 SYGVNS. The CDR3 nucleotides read TGTGCCAGCAGTGAATACGGGACTAGCGGGAGCAATGAGCAGTTCTTC. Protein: CASSEYGTSGSNEQFF.

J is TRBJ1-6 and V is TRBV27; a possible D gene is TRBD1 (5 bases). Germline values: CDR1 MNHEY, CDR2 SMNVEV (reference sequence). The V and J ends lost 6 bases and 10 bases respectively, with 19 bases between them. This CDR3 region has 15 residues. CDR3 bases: TGTGCCAGCAGCCGAGGGCCTCTGGGGGGATCACCCCTCCACTTT. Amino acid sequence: CASSRGPLGGSPLHF.

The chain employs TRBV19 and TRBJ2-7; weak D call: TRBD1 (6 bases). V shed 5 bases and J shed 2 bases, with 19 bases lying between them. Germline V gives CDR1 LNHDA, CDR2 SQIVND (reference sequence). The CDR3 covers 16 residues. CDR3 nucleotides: TGTGCCAGTAGTCGAGCTACAGGGATACGGCCCTACGAGCAGTACTTC. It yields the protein CASSRATGIRPYEQYF.

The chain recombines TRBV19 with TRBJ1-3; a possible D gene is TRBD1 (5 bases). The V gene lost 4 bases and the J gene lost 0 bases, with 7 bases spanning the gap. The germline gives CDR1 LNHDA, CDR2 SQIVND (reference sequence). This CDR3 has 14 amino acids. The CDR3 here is CASSTTDSGNTIYF. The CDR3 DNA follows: TGTGCCAGTAGTACGACAGACTCTGGAAACACCATATATTTT.

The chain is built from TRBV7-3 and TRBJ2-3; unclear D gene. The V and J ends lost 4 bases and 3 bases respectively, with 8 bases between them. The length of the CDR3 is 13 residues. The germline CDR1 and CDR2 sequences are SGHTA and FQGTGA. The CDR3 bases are TGTGCCAGCAGCTCCTCTCCTACAGATACGCAGTATTTT. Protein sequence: CASSSSPTDTQYF.

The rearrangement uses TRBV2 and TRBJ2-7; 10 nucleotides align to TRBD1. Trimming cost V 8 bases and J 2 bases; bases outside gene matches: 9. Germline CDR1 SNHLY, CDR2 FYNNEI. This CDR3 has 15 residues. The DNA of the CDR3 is TGTGCCAGCGCCCGGGGGACAGGGGCAACCTACGAGCAGTACTTC. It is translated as CASARGTGATYEQYF.

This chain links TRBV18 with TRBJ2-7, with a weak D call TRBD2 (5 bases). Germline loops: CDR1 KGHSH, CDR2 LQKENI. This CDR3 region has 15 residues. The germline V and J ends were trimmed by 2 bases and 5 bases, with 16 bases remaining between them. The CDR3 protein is CASSPMVGVNHEQYF. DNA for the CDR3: TGTGCCAGCTCACCAATGGTGGGAGTGAACCACGAGCAGTACTTC.

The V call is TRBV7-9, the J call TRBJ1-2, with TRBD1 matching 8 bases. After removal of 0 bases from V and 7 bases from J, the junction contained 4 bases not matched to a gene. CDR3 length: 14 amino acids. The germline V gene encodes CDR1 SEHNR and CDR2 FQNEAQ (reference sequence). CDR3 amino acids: CASSLAQTGAGYTF. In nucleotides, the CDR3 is TGTGCCAGCAGCTTAGCCCAGACAGGGGCTGGCTACACCTTC.

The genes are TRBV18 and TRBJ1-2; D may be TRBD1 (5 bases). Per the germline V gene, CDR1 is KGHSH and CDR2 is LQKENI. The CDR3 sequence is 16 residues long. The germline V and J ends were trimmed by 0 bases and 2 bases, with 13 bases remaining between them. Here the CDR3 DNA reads TGTGCCAGCTCACCACCGATCGGGGGGTACAACTATGGCTACACCTTC. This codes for CASSPPIGGYNYGYTF. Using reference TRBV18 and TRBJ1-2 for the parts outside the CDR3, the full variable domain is NAGVMQNPRHLVRRRGQEARLRCSPMKGHSHVYWYRQLPEEGLKFMVYLQKENIIDESGMPKERFSAEFPKEGPSILRIQQVVRGDSAAYFCASSPPIGGYNYGYTFGSGTRLTVV.

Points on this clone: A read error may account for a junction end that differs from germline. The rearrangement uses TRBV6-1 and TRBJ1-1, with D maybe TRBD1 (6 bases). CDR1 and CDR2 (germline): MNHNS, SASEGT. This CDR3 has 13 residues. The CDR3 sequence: CASSWQGNAEAFF. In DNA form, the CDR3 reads TGTGCCAGCAGTTGGCAGGGGAACGCTGAAGCTTTCTTT.

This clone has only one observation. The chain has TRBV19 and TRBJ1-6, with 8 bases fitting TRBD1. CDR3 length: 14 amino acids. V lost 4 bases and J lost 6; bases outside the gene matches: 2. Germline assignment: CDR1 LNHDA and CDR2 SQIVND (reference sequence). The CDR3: CASSTTGVNSPLHF. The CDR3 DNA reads TGTGCCAGTAGTACGACAGGGGTTAATTCACCCCTCCACTTT.

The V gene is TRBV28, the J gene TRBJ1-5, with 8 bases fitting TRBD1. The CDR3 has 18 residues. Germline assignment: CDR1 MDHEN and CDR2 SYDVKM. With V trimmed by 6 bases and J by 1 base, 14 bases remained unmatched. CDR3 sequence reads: CASSYTTSTGGSNQPQHF. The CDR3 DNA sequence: TGTGCCAGCAGCTATACTACCTCTACAGGGGGAAGCAATCAGCCCCAGCATTTT. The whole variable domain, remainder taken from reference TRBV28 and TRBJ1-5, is DVKVTQSSRYLVKRTGEKVFLECVQDMDHENMFWYRQDPGLGLRLIYFSYDVKMKEKGDIPEGYSVSREKKERFSLILESASTNQTSMYLCASSYTTSTGGSNQPQHFGDGTRLSIL.